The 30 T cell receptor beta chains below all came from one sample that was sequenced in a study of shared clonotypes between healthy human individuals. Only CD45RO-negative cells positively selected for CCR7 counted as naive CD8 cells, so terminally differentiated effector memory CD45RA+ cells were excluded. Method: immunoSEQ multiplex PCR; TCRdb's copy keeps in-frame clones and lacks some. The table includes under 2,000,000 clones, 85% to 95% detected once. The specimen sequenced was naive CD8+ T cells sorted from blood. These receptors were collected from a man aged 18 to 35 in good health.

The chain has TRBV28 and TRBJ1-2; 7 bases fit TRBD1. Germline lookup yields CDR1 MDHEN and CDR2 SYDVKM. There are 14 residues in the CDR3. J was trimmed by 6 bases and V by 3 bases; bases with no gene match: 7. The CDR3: CASSFQGQADGYTF. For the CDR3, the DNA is TGTGCCAGCAGTTTTCAAGGACAGGCGGATGGCTACACCTTC.

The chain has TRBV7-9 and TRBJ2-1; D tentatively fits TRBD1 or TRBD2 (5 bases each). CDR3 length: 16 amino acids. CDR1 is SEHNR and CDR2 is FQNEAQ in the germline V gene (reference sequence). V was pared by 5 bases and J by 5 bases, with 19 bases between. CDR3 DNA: TGTGCCAGCAGCCCAAAGCGGCTCGGGGCTGACAATGAGCAGTTCTTC. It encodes CASSPKRLGADNEQFF.

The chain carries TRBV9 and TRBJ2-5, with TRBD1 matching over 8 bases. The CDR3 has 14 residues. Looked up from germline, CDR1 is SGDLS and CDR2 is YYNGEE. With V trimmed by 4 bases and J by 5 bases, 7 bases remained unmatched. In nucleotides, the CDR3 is TGTGCCAGCAGCTCCGGACAGGGCCGCGAGACCCAGTACTTC. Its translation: CASSSGQGRETQYF. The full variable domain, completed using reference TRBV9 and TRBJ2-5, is DSGVTQTPKHLITATGQRVTLRCSPRSGDLSVYWYQQSLDQGLQFLIQYYNGEERAKGNILERFSAQQFPDLHSELNLSSLELGDSALYFCASSSGQGRETQYFGPGTRLLVL.

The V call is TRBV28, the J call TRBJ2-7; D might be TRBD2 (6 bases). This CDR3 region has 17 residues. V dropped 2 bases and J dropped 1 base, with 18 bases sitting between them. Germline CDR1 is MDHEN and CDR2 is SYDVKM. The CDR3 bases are TGTGCCAGCAGTTTAGGGGGGAATGCGGGGAAATCCTACGAGCAGTACTTC. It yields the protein CASSLGGNAGKSYEQYF.

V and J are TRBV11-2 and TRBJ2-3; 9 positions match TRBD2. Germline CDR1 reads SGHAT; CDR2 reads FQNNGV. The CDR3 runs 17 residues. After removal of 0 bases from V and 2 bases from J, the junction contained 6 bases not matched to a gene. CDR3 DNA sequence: TGTGCCAGCAGCTTAGATGAGCTAGCGGGGTCCACAGATACGCAGTATTTT. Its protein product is CASSLDELAGSTDTQYF.

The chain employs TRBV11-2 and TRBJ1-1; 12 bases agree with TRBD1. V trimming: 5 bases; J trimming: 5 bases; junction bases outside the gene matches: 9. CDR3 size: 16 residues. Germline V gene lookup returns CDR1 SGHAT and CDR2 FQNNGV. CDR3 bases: TGTGCCAGCAGCCCGGGACAGGGGGCGAAATGGACTGAAGCTTTCTTT. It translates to CASSPGQGAKWTEAFF.

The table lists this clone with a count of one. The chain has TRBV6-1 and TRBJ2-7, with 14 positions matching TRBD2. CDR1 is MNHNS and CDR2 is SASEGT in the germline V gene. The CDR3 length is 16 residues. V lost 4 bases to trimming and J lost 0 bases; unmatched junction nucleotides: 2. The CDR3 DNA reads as TGTGCCAGCAGTGCCGGGACTAGCGGGAGCTCCTACGAGCAGTACTTC. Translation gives CASSAGTSGSSYEQYF.

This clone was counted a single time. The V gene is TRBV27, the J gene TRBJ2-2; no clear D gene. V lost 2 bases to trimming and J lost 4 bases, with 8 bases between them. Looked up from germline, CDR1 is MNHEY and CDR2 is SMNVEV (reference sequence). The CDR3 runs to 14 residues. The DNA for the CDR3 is TGTGCCAGCAGTTTAACCGGATCCACCGGGGAGCTGTTTTTT. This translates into CASSLTGSTGELFF.

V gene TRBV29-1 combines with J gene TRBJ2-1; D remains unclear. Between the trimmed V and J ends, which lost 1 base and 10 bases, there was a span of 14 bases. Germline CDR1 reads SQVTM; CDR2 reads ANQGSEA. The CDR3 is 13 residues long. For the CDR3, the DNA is TGCAGCGTTGAAGGTACGGTAGGGTACGAGCAGTTCTTC. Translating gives CSVEGTVGYEQFF.

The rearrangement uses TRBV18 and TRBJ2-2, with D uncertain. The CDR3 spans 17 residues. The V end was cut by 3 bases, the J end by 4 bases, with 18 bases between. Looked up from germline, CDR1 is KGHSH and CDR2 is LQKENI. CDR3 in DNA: TGTGCCAGCTCACCTTCTAAGGGCCAGGAAAGCACCGGGGAGCTGTTTTTT. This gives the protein CASSPSKGQESTGELFF.

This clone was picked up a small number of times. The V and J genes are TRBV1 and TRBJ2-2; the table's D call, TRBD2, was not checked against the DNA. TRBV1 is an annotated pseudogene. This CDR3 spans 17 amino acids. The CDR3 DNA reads TGCACCAGCAGCCAAGATCGGCGGGGGGGCCTCCCCGGGGAGCTGTTTTTT. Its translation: CTSSQDRRGGLPGELFF.

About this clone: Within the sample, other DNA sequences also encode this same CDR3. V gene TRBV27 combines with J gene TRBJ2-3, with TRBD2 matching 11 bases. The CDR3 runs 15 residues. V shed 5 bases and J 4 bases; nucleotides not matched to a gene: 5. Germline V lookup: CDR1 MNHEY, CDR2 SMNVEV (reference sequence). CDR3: CASSGLAGGADTQYF. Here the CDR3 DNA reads TGTGCCAGCAGTGGGCTAGCGGGGGGAGCAGATACGCAGTATTTT.

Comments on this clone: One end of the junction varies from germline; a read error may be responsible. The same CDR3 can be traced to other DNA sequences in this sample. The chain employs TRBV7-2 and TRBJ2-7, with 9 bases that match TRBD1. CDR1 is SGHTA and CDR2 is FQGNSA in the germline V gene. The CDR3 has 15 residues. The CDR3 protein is CASSATGTGFREQYF. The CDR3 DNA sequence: TGTGCCAGCAGCGCAACCGGGACAGGGTTCCGGGAGCAATACTTC. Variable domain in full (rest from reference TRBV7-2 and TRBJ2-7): GAGVSQSPSNKVTEKGKDVELRCDPISGHTALYWYRQSLGQGLEFLIYFQGNSAPDKSGLPSDRFSAERTGGSVSTLTIQRTQQEDSAVYLCASSATGTGFREQYFGPGTRLTVT.

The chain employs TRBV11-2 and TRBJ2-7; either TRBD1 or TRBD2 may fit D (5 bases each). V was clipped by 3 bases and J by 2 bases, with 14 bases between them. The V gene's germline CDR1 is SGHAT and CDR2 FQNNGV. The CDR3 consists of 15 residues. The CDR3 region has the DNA TGTGCCAGCAGCTTGGCCGGGGCAGCAGCCTACGAGCAGTACTTC. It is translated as CASSLAGAAAYEQYF.

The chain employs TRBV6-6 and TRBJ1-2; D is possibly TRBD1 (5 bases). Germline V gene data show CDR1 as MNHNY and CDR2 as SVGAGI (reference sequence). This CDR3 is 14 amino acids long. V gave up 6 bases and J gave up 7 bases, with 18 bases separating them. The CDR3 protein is CASSAVGATGGYTF. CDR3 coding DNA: TGTGCCAGCAGCGCTGTAGGGGCAACCGGTGGCTACACCTTC.

The CDR3 is CASSFLAGGPEETQYF. The CDR3 DNA reads as TGTGCCAGCAGTTTTTTAGCGGGAGGGCCCGAAGAGACCCAGTACTTC. The V gene is TRBV28, the J gene TRBJ2-5, with 11 nucleotides matching TRBD2. The CDR3 is made up of 16 amino acids. Unmatched junction bases numbered 6, after V lost 3 bases and J lost 3 bases. CDR1 MDHEN and CDR2 SYDVKM come from the germline V gene.

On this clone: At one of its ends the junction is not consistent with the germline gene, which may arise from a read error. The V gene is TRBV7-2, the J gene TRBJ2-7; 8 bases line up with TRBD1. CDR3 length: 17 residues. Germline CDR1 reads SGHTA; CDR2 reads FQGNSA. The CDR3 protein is CASSLDIFGTGSFEQYF. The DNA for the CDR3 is TGTGCCAGCAGCTTAGATATCTTTGGGACAGGTTCCTTCGAGCAGTACTTC.

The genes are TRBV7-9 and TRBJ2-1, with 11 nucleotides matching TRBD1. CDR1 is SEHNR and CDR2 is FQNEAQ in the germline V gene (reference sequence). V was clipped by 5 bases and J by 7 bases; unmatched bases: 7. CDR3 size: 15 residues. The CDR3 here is CASSIGQGASNEQFF. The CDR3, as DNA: TGTGCCAGCAGCATCGGACAGGGGGCGAGTAATGAGCAGTTCTTC.

The CDR3 sequence is CASSQGAGWITGELFF. DNA of the CDR3: TGTGCCAGCAGTCAAGGCGCGGGGTGGATCACCGGGGAGCTGTTTTTT. The chain links TRBV7-9 to TRBJ2-2; tentative D call: TRBD2 (6 bases). CDR1 SEHNR and CDR2 FQNEAQ come from the germline V gene (reference sequence). V gave up 6 bases and J gave up 4 bases, with 18 bases separating them. The CDR3 contains 16 residues. The full variable domain, its missing parts supplied by reference TRBV7-9 and TRBJ2-2, is DTGVSQNPRHKITKRGQNVTFRCDPISEHNRLYWYRQTLGQGPEFLTYFQNEAQLEKSRLLSDRFSAERPKGSFSTLEIQRTEQGDSAMYLCASSQGAGWITGELFFGEGSRLTVL.

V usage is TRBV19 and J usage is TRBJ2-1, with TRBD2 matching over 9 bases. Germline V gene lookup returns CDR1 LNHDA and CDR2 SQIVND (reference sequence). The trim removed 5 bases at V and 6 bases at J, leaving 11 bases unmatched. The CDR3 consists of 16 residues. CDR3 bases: TGTGCCAGTAGTCTTCGCGGGGGGGCCATGAGCAATGAGCAGTTCTTC. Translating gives CASSLRGGAMSNEQFF.

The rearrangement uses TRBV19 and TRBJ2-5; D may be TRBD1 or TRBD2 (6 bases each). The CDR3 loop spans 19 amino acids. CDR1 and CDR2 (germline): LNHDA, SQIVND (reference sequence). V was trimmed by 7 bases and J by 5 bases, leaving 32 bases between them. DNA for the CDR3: TGTGCCAGTACCACGGGCTCGACGGGGGCGCCAGGGGCAGGGGAGACCCAGTACTTC. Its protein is CASTTGSTGAPGAGETQYF.

The chain's CDR3 is CASSRNRGLDEKLFF. DNA for the CDR3: TGTGCCAGCAGCCGAAACAGGGGGCTTGATGAAAAACTGTTTTTT. The chain joins TRBV5-8 to TRBJ1-4, with 9 bases matching TRBD1. Trimming removed 4 bases from V and 6 bases from J; junction bases left unmatched: 7. Germline V lookup: CDR1 SGHTS, CDR2 YDEGEE. The CDR3 is made up of 15 amino acids.

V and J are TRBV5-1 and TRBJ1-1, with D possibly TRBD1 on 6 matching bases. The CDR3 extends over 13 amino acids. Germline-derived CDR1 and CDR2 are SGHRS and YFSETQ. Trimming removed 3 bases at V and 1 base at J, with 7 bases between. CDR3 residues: CASSSQGNTEAFF. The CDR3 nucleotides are TGCGCCAGCAGCTCACAGGGGAACACTGAAGCTTTCTTT.

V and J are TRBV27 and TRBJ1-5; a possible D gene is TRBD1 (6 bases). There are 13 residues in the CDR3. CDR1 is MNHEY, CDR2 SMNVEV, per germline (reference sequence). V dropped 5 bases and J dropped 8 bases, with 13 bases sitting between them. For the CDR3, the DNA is TGTGCCAGCAGTGTCAGGGGCGCAGAGCCCCAGCATTTT. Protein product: CASSVRGAEPQHF.

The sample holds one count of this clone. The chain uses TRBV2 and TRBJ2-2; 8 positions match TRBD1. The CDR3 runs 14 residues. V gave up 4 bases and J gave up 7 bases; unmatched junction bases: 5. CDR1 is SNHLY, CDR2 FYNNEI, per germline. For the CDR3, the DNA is TGTGCCAGCAGTGGCCAGGGGGCGGTCGGGGAGCTGTTTTTT. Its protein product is CASSGQGAVGELFF.

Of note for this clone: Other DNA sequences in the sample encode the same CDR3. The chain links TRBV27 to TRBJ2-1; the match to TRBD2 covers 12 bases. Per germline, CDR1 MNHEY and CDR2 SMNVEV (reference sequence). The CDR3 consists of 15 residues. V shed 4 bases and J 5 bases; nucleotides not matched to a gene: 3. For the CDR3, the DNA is TGTGCCAGCAGTTCGGGACTAGCGGGTGACAATGAGCAGTTCTTC. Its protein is CASSSGLAGDNEQFF.

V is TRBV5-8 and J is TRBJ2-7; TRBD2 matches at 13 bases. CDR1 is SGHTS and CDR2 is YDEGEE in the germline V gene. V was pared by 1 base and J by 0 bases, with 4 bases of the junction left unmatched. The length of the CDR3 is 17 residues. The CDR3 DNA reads TGTGCCAGCAGCTTGCCGGGACTAGCGGGACACTCCTACGAGCAGTACTTC. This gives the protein CASSLPGLAGHSYEQYF.

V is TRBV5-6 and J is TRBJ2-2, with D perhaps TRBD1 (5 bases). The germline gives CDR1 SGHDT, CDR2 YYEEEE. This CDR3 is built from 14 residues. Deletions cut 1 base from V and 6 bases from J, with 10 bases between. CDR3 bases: TGTGCCAGCAGCTTGTATGCAGGGCCCGGGGAGCTGTTTTTT. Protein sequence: CASSLYAGPGELFF.

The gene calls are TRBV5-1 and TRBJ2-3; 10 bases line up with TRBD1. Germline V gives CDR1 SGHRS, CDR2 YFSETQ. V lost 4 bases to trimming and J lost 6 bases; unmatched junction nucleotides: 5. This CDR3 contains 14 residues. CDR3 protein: CASSLWTGGDTQYF. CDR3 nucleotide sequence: TGCGCCAGCAGCCTCTGGACAGGGGGGGATACGCAGTATTTT.

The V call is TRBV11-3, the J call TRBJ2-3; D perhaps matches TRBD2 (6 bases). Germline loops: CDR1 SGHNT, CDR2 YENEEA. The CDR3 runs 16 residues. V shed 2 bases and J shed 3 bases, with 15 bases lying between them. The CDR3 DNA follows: TGTGCCAGCAGCTTATACTTTTCGGGGGAAACAGATACGCAGTATTTT. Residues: CASSLYFSGETDTQYF.